This TCR beta chain was captured in a study of control samples from healthy donors and cancer patients. The germline CDR1 and CDR2 sequences are MNHEY and SVGAGI. V lost 6 bases and J lost 8, with 17 bases in between. The CDR3 sequence is 15 residues long. The method was immunoSEQ multiplex PCR; TCRdb's version includes in-frame clones alone and lacks a portion of them. The sample records about 120,000 clones, around 89% being singletons. This receptor was taken from a man aged 40-50 years in good health. This rearrangement joins TRBV6-5 to TRBJ1-6, with D possibly matching TRBD1 (5 bases). The sequenced material came from blood. In nucleotides, the CDR3 is TGTGCCAGCAGGGGGACCGGGCTTGGGGATTCACCCCTCCACTTT. Amino acid sequence: CASRGTGLGDSPLHF.